The rows below give T cell receptor beta chains drawn from one sample of a study of cytomegalovirus exposure and HLA in healthy donors. Some clones are missing from TCRdb's copy, which holds only in-frame ones; the method was immunoSEQ multiplex PCR. This sample has roughly 180,000 clones; about 9.4% occur once, and the top ten carry over 1%. The sequenced material came from PBMCs. The receptors derive from a woman under 40 in good health and CMV-seropositive. Both conserved end residues are part of each CDR3. D genes are given only for firm matches. Size tells how often a clone was seen (once, few, many) or the class of an expanded clone, and some rows leave it out.

V	size	J	D	length	CDR3	DNA
TRBV10-1	NA	TRBJ2-1	TRBD2	14	CASSQTGGPHEQFF	TGCGCCAGCAGTCAGACGGGAGGGCCCCATGAGCAGTTCTTC
TRBV4-1	NA	TRBJ1-3	NA	15	CASSQDRAAGNTIYF	TGCGCCAGCAGCCAAGACAGGGCGGCTGGAAACACCATATATTTT
TRBV19	NA	TRBJ1-2	NA	14	CASSMRNINYGYTF	TGTGCCAGTAGTATGAGGAACATCAACTATGGCTACACCTTC
TRBV28	NA	TRBJ2-3	NA	15	CASNPLGVHADTQYF	TGTGCCAGCAATCCCTTAGGGGTGCACGCAGATACGCAGTATTTT
TRBV4-1	NA	TRBJ2-7	TRBD2	16	CASSQGTSSGVYEQYF	TGCGCCAGCAGCCAAGGGACCTCTAGCGGGGTCTACGAGCAGTACTTC
TRBV6-5	few	TRBJ2-3	TRBD2	15	CASSRLAASTDTQYF	TGTGCCAGCAGCCGACTAGCAGCTAGCACAGATACGCAGTATTTT
TRBV27	NA	TRBJ1-2	TRBD1	14	CASSSQGAHYGYTF	TGTGCCAGCAGTTCACAGGGGGCTCACTATGGCTACACCTTC
TRBV10-1	few	TRBJ2-2	TRBD2	15	CASSEVAGASGELFF	TGCGCCAGCAGTGAAGTAGCGGGAGCATCCGGGGAGCTGTTTTTT
TRBV19	NA	TRBJ2-7	TRBD1	16	CASSIDGPGQGYEQYF	TGTGCCAGTAGTATAGATGGGCCGGGACAGGGCTACGAGCAGTACTTC
TRBV18	NA	TRBJ2-1	NA	15	CASSPGQRVYNEQFF	TGTGCCAGCTCACCCGGCCAGCGGGTTTACAATGAGCAGTTCTTC
TRBV6-4	NA	TRBJ2-7	NA	11	CASRPGLGQYF	TGTGCCAGCCGCCCCGGGTTGGGGCAGTACTTC
TRBV7-2	NA	TRBJ1-1	NA	16	CASSSRFAGMNTEAFF	TGTGCCAGCAGCTCCCGGTTTGCAGGGATGAACACTGAAGCTTTCTTT
TRBV4-1	few	TRBJ2-3	TRBD1	16	CASSQAGTGRTDTQYF	TGCGCCAGCAGCCAGGCCGGGACAGGCCGCACAGATACGCAGTATTTT
TRBV19	few	TRBJ2-7	TRBD1	15	CASAKAGQGADEQYF	TGTGCCAGTGCTAAGGCGGGACAGGGGGCGGATGAGCAGTACTTC
TRBV27	few	TRBJ2-3	TRBD1	14	CASRDRGLADTQYF	TGTGCCAGCCGGGACAGGGGGCTGGCAGATACGCAGTATTTT
TRBV19	once	TRBJ2-2	NA	16	CASSIRGTAVTGELFF	TGTGCCAGTAGTATTCGGGGGACCGCGGTCACCGGGGAGCTGTTTTTT
TRBV10-3	few	TRBJ1-4	NA	14	CAISVDGSGEKLFF	TGTGCCATCAGTGTGGACGGTAGCGGTGAAAAACTGTTTTTT
TRBV2	NA	TRBJ2-7	NA	14	CASIPGAGNYEQYF	TGTGCCAGCATCCCTGGGGCAGGGAACTACGAGCAGTACTTC
TRBV6-1	few	TRBJ2-3	TRBD1	15	CASHNRGRGTDTQYF	TGTGCCAGTCATAACAGGGGTCGGGGCACAGATACGCAGTATTTT
TRBV4-2	few	TRBJ2-2	NA	13	CASSQDRGLGLFF	TGTGCCAGCAGCCAAGACCGGGGGTTGGGGCTGTTTTTT
TRBV6-5	NA	TRBJ1-5	TRBD1	15	CASSYGGQSNQPQHF	TGTGCCAGCAGTTACGGGGGACAGTCGAATCAGCCCCAGCATTTT
TRBV6-6	few	TRBJ2-6	NA	15	CASSFGSGGANVLTF	TGTGCCAGCAGTTTTGGTTCGGGAGGGGCCAACGTCCTGACTTTC
TRBV4-1	NA	TRBJ2-3	NA	14	CASSQVMGRDTQYF	TGCGCCAGCAGCCAAGTTATGGGGAGAGATACGCAGTATTTT
TRBV6-1	few	TRBJ1-4	NA	15	CASSEWAATNEKLFF	TGTGCCAGCAGTGAATGGGCAGCAACTAATGAAAAACTGTTTTTT